This TCR beta chain stems from a study of robustness of blood B and T cell sequencing (dated by TCRdb to the late 2010s). For the study in its entirety: The study aimed to determine how much peripheral blood is needed to reliably characterize an individual's TCRbeta and IgG repertoires. In each of the roughly eleven independently drawn blood samples, both the TCRbeta and the IgG repertoires were quantified. Two replicate TCRbeta cDNA libraries were prepared from one shared RNA pool from a single 10 ml draw, serving as technical replicates. Beyond this particular receptor, the publication reports: Across technical replicate libraries, around 96% of the top 10,000 TCRbeta clonotypes in one library were also found in the other. The 1,000 most abundant TCRbeta clonotypes from the pooled draws were found in every single 10 ml sample. Combining 3 or 4 tubes (about 29-40 ml blood) brought coverage of the top 10,000 TCRbeta clonotypes close to saturation. Pooling tubes did not make the overlap of rare TCRbeta clonotypes any better, which implies that much larger blood volumes would be needed to capture those rare clonotypes. Evidence of cross-contamination, likely from batch processing, showed up in one pair of TCRbeta libraries, so the UMI-sequence pairs shared by that pair of libraries were removed. Immediate fractionation was required for EDTA tubes, so the use of EDTA tubes in multi-site collections was limited. The TCRbeta rarefaction curves did not fully level off, which suggests under-sequencing or many low-abundance clonotypes.

TCRbeta repertoires were measured from mRNA instead of genomic DNA, an approach that captures expressed receptors. Leukocytes from the buffy coat were collected into Trizol, and RNA was extracted using the Direct-zol RNA MiniPrep Plus kit with no cell sorting. To separate plasma, buffy coat and red blood cells, EDTA blood tubes were immediately centrifuged at 4 degrees C. To prepare the library, PCR was applied. TCRdb records Illumina MiSeq as the sequencer. Synthesis of cDNA relied on SMARTScribe reverse transcriptase together with a 5' template-switch oligo that added a universal priming site. The template-switch oligo carried a 12-nucleotide random unique molecular identifier (UMI) that tagged each cDNA molecule. During reverse transcription, TCRbeta transcripts were targeted using chain-specific reverse primers. Uracil DNA glycosylase treatment removed residual template-switch adapters, and cDNA was purified with a Qiagen MinElute kit. The first PCR ran for around 25 cycles with KAPA HiFi HotStart ReadyMix and step-out primers, divided among four 50 microliter reactions. Products of the first-round PCR were gel-purified before additional amplification. Illumina Nextera adapters were attached in a second PCR of around 8 cycles, and the libraries were then purified and pooled. A 50-nucleotide 5' read captured the UMI barcode for each TCRbeta molecule. The paper's data handling went like this. Reads were grouped by UMI into consensus reads using the MIGEC toolkit. PEAR was used to merge forward and reverse consensus reads into final reads. Identical UMI-sequence pairs found in more than one library were treated as cross-sample contamination and removed by a custom decontamination script. MIGMAP, a wrapper around IgBLAST, was used to carry out V(D)J assignment and CDR3 extraction. A TCR clonotype was defined by an identical V gene, J gene and CDR3 amino acid sequence; no sequencing was done for CDR1 and CDR2. The raw public reads went through TCRdb reprocessing: fastp at Q25, MiXCR clone calling, in-frame beta chains kept. CDR3 protein sequences are deduplicated, and each keeps its most common genes and DNA. These V and J calls originate from TCRdb's pipeline instead of the authors' own analysis. This sample is represented by over a thousand distinct CDR3 sequences; roughly 70% of them were singletons. Just over 35% of the sample lies in the top ten.

As for this clonotype: Its target antigen remains unknown. Sequence at one end of the junction differs from germline and may be a read error.

The sequenced sample consisted of peripheral blood. The TCR originated in a human donor in good health.

The sequenced DNA: TGTGCCAGTAGGCAACAGGGGAACTACGGCTACACCTTC. It encodes CASRQQGNYGYTF. Rearrangement joined TRBV19 to TRBJ1-2, and 7 junctional nucleotides match TRBD1. The CDR3 sequence holds 13 residues, the cysteine and phenylalanine included. This entry keeps only the CDR3 DNA: 39 bases, framed from base 1. CDR1 and CDR2 (LNHDA, SQIVND) derive from the germline V gene (reference sequence).